The 5 T cell receptor beta chains given below trace back to one sample, sequenced in a study of blood T cell repertoires in COVID-19. Measured with immunoSEQ multiplex PCR; TCRdb has only the in-frame clones, and not every one. The data contain 150,000 to 200,000 clones, around nine tenths of them singletons. Sample: peripheral blood. Source of these receptors: a man aged 55 to 70 with active or convalescent COVID-19.

For the CDR3, the DNA is TGTGCCAGCAACCACAGGCAACCTAACTATGGCTACACCTTC. Translated: CASNHRQPNYGYTF. This sequence joins TRBV5-6 and TRBJ1-2, with D perhaps TRBD1 (5 bases). Trimming took off 6 bases at V and 0 bases at J, with 12 bases between the two ends. Per the germline V gene, CDR1 is SGHDT and CDR2 is YYEEEE. This CDR3 has 14 residues.

The genes are TRBV19 and TRBJ1-2; a weak D match, TRBD1 (5 bases). Germline V gene data show CDR1 as LNHDA and CDR2 as SQIVND (reference sequence). The V gene lost 4 bases and the J gene lost 4 bases, with 16 bases spanning the gap. The CDR3 extends over 15 amino acids. The CDR3 reads CASSTLGGGTYGYTF. As DNA, the CDR3 is TGTGCCAGTAGTACCCTGGGTGGAGGGACCTATGGCTACACCTTC. Looking up the rest from reference TRBV19 and TRBJ1-2 gives the full variable domain: DGGITQSPKYLFRKEGQNVTLSCEQNLNHDAMYWYRQDPGQGLRLIYYSQIVNDFQKGDIAEGYSVSREKKESFPLTVTSAQKNPTAFYLCASSTLGGGTYGYTFGSGTRLTVV.

The chain couples TRBV5-1 to TRBJ1-1; perhaps TRBD1 as D (5 bases). This CDR3 has 14 residues. Trimming pared 4 bases from V and 4 bases from J, leaving 14 bases between. Germline CDR1 reads SGHRS; CDR2 reads YFSETQ. CDR3 sequence: CASSLNAGGTEAFF. The CDR3 nucleotides read TGCGCCAGCAGCCTGAATGCCGGGGGCACTGAAGCTTTCTTT.

V is TRBV5-4 and J is TRBJ1-1; 7 bases are shared with TRBD1. V trimming: 1 base; J trimming: 7 bases; junction bases outside the gene matches: 4. Germline CDR1 is SGHNT and CDR2 is YYREEE (reference sequence). The CDR3 contains 13 residues. This chain's CDR3 is CASSLPGGGEAFF. The CDR3 DNA sequence: TGTGCCAGCAGCTTGCCAGGGGGAGGTGAAGCTTTCTTT. The full variable domain, in which reference TRBV5-4 and TRBJ1-1 provide the parts outside the CDR3, is ETGVTQSPTHLIKTRGQQVTLRCSSQSGHNTVSWYQQALGQGPQFIFQYYREEENGRGNFPPRFSGLQFPNYSSELNVNALELDDSALYLCASSLPGGGEAFFGQGTRLTVV.

The chain uses TRBV4-1 and TRBJ2-7; 10 nucleotides agree with TRBD2. With V trimmed by 4 bases and J by 3 bases, 0 bases remained unmatched. Germline CDR1 MGHRA, CDR2 YSYEKL. The CDR3 has 13 amino acids. The CDR3 spells CASSRTSGYEQYF. The CDR3 DNA follows: TGCGCCAGCAGCCGGACTAGCGGCTACGAGCAGTACTTC.